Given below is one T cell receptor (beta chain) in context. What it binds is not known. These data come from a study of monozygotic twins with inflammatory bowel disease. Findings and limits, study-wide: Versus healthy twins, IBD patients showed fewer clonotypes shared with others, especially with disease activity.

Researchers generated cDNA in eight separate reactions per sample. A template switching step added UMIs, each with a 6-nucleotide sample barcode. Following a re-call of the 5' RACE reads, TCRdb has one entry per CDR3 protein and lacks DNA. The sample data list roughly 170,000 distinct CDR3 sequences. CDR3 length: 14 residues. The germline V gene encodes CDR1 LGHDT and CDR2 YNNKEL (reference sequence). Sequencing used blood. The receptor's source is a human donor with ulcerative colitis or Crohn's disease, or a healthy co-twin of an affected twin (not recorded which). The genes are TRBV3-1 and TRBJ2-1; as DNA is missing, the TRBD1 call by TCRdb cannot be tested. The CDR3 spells CASSSGQGRDEQFF.